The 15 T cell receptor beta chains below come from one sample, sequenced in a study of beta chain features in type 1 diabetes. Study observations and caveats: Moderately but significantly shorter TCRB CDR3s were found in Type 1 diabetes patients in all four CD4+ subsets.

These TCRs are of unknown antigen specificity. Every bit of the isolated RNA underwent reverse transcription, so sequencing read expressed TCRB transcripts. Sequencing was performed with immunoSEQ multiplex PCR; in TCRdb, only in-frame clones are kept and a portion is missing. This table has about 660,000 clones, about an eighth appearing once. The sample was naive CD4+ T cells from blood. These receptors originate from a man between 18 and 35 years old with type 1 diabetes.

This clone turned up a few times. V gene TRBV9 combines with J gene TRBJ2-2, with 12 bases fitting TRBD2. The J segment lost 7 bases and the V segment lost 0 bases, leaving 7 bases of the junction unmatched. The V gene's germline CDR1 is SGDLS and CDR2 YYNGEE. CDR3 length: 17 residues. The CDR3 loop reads CASSVAASGGASGELFF. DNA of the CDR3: TGTGCCAGCAGCGTAGCGGCTAGCGGGGGGGCTAGCGGGGAGCTGTTTTTT.

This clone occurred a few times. The CDR3 loop is CASSSRQGDEKLFF. CDR3 nucleotides: TGTGCCAGCAGCTCTAGACAGGGGGATGAAAAACTGTTTTTT. The V and J genes are TRBV11-2 and TRBJ1-4, with 9 bases that match TRBD1. Germline V lookup: CDR1 SGHAT, CDR2 FQNNGV. V shed 4 bases, J shed 6 bases, and the junction held 3 bases outside the gene matches. The CDR3 consists of 14 residues.

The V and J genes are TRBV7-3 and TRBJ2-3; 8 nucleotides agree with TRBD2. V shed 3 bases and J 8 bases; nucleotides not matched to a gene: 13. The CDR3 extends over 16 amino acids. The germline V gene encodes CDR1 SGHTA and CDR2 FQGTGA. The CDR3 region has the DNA TGTGCCAGCAGCTTCAGTAGCGGGGAGGAGGAGGGTACGCAGTATTTT. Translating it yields CASSFSSGEEEGTQYF.

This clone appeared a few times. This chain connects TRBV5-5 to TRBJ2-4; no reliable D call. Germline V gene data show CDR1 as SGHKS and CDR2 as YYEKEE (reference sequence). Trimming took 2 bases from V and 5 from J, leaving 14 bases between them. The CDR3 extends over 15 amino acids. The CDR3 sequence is CASSLYGQVQNIQYF. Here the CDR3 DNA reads TGTGCCAGCAGCTTATACGGGCAGGTCCAAAACATTCAGTACTTC.

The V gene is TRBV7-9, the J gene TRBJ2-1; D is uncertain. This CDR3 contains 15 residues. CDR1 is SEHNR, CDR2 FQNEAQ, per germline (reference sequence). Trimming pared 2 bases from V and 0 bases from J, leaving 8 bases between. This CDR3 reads CASSLWKSSYNEQFF. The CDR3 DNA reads TGTGCCAGCAGCTTATGGAAGAGCTCCTACAATGAGCAGTTCTTC.

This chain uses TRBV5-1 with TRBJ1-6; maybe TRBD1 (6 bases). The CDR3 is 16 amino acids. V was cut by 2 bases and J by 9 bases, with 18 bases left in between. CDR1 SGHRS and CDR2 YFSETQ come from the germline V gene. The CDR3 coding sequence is TGCGCCAGCAGCTTCTTGCCAGGGGTCCCCTCTTCACCCCTCCACTTT. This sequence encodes CASSFLPGVPSSPLHF.

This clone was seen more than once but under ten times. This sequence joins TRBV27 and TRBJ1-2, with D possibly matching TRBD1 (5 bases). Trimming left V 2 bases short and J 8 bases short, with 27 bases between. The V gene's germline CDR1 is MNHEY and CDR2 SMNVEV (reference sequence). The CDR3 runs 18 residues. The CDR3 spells CASSLRGGQILGLRGYTF. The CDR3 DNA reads TGTGCCAGCAGTTTACGGGGAGGTCAAATCCTGGGGCTACGGGGCTACACCTTC.

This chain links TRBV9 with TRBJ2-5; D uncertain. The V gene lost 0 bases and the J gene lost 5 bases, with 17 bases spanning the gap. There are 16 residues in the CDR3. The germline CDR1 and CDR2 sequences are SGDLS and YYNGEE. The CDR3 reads CASSVGSTAVGETQYF. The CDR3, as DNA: TGTGCCAGCAGCGTAGGTAGTACGGCAGTGGGGGAGACCCAGTACTTC.

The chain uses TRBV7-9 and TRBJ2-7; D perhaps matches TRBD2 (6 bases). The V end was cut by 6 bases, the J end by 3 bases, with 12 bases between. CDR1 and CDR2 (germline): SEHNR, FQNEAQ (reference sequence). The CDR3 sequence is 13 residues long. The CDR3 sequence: CASSPGLVYEQYF. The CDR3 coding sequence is TGTGCCAGCAGTCCGGGACTCGTCTACGAGCAGTACTTC. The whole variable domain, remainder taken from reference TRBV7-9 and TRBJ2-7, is DTGVSQNPRHKITKRGQNVTFRCDPISEHNRLYWYRQTLGQGPEFLTYFQNEAQLEKSRLLSDRFSAERPKGSFSTLEIQRTEQGDSAMYLCASSPGLVYEQYFGPGTRLTVT.

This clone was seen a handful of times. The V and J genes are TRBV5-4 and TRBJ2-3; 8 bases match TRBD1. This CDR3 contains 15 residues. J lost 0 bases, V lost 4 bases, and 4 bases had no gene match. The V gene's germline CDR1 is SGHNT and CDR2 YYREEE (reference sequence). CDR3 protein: CASSLRTGSTDTQYF. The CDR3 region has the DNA TGTGCCAGCAGCCTAAGGACAGGGAGCACAGATACGCAGTATTTT.

CDR3 amino acids: CASLKGIAGISGANVLTF. For the CDR3, the DNA is TGTGCCAGCCTGAAGGGGATAGCGGGGATCTCTGGGGCCAACGTCCTGACTTTC. The chain couples TRBV2 to TRBJ2-6; TRBD2 matches 8 bases. CDR3 length equals 18 residues. Germline assignment: CDR1 SNHLY and CDR2 FYNNEI. Germline trimming cut 8 bases from V and 0 bases from J; bases unmatched to any gene: 12. The whole variable domain, remainder taken from reference TRBV2 and TRBJ2-6, is EPEVTQTPSHQVTQMGQEVILRCVPISNHLYFYWYRQILGQKVEFLVSFYNNEISEKSEIFDDQFSVERPDGSNFTLKIRSTKLEDSAMYFCASLKGIAGISGANVLTFGAGSRLTVL.

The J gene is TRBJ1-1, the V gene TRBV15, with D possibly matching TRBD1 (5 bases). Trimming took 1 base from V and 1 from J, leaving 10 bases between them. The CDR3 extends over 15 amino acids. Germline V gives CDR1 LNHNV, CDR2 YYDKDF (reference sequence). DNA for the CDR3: TGTGCCACCAGCAGAGGGGGGGACCAGAACACTGAAGCTTTCTTT. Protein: CATSRGGDQNTEAFF. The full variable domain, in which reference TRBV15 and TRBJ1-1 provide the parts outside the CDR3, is DAMVIQNPRYQVTQFGKPVTLSCSQTLNHNVMYWYQQKSSQAPKLLFHYYDKDFNNEADTPDNFQSRRPNTSFCFLDIRSPGLGDTAMYLCATSRGGDQNTEAFFGQGTRLTVV.

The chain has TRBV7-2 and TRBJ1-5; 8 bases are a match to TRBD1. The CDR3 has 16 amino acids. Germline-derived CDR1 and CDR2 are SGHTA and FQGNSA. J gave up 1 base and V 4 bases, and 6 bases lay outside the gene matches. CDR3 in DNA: TGTGCCAGCAGCTCGACAGGGGCGGGGAGCAATCAGCCCCAGCATTTT. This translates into CASSSTGAGSNQPQHF.

The CDR3 DNA reads as TGTGCCAGCAGCTCTGCGTCAGCACCCCTCCACTTT. Translating it yields CASSSASAPLHF. The chain is built from TRBV7-9 and TRBJ1-6; no clear D gene. Germline-derived CDR1 and CDR2 are SEHNR and FQNEAQ (reference sequence). The CDR3 covers 12 residues. V was clipped by 4 bases and J by 11 bases, with 9 bases between them.

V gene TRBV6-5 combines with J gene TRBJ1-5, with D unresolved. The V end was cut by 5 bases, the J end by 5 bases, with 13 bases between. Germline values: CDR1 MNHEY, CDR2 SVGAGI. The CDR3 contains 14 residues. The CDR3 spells CASSTDGHDQPQHF. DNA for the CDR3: TGTGCCAGCAGTACGGACGGGCACGATCAGCCCCAGCATTTT.